This T cell receptor (beta chain) stems from a study of response to subunit inactivated influenza vaccine. Study-wide points: That few new T cells are recruited by each seasonal influenza vaccination was the authors' suggestion.

In its sample, this clonotype was seen many times. Its antigen is as yet unknown. The CDR3 has 14 amino acids. The germline V gene encodes CDR1 MDHEN and CDR2 SYDVKM. Trimming removed 4 bases from V and 5 bases from J, with 14 bases in between. TCRdb re-called the RT-PCR reads with MiXCR, one entry per CDR3 protein. Of 800,000 to 1,000,000 distinct CDR3 sequences detected, around 21% appear once; the ten largest clones hold approximately 10%. The V and J genes are TRBV28 and TRBJ2-5; D might be TRBD2 (6 bases). The source was PBMCs from blood, collected 4 to 6 days after vaccination. This receptor was obtained from a man in his fifties who received an inactivated influenza vaccine. CDR3 sequence (DNA): TGTGCCAGCAGTTCAACGGGAGAGGGGGAGACCCAGTACTTC. As protein: CASSSTGEGETQYF.